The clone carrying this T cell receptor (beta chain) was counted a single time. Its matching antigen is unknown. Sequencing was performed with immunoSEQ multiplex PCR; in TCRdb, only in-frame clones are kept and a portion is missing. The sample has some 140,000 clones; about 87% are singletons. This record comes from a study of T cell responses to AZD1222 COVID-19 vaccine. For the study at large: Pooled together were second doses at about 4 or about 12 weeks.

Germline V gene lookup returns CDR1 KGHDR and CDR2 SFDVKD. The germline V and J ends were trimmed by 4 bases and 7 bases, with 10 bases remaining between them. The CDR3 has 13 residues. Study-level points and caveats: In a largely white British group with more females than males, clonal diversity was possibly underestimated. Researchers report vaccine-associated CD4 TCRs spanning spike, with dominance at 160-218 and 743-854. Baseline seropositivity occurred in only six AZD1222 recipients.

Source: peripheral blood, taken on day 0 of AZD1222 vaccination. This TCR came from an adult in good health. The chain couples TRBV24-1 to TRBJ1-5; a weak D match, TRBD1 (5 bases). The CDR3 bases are TGTGCCACCAGTGAGGGGGGAGGACAGCCCCAGCATTTT. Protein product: CATSEGGGQPQHF.